In its sample, the clone carrying this TCR beta chain was seen a few times. What it binds is unknown. Extractions gave at least 5 micrograms of total RNA per sample. The data derive from a study of blood T cells in healthy people across ages. Findings and limits, study-wide: Diversity estimates drawn from one million T cells were deemed underestimates. TCR beta diversity tracked closely with naive T cell percentage.

With a J-beta primer mix and a sample-barcoded 5' primer, a second PCR ran about 6 to 11 cycles. TCRdb itself ran the 5' RACE reads through MiXCR, one entry per CDR3 protein. The sample holds under 2 million distinct CDR3 sequences, around 35% seen once. The CDR3 has 14 amino acids. V gave up 5 bases and J gave up 13 bases, with 21 bases separating them. CDR1 SGHTA and CDR2 FQGTGA come from the germline V gene. The chain employs TRBV7-3 and TRBJ2-4; possibly TRBD1 for D (6 bases). The sequencing input was blood. The sequence came from a woman aged 25 to 39 in good health. This CDR3 is CASSPAGGQPQQYF. In DNA, the CDR3 is TGTGCCAGCAGCCCCGCTGGGGGCCAGCCACAGCAGTACTTC.